The clone carrying this T cell receptor (beta chain) appeared a few times. What it recognizes is unknown. No conserved phenylalanine or tryptophan is present at the end of the CDR3, so a read error is the likely explanation. The germline V gene has CDR1 DFQATT and CDR2 SNEGSKA (reference sequence). V lost 3 bases and J lost 4, with 15 bases in between. This CDR3 comprises 14 residues. The sample is drawn from a study of regulatory T cells in long-lasting Graves disease. Through Arm-PCR of CDR3 regions and iRepertoire HTBI primers, TCR beta libraries were built. TCRdb re-called the multiplex PCR reads with MiXCR, one entry per CDR3 protein. The sample contains around 480,000 distinct CDR3 sequences, under 20% of which appear only once. Noted time point: newly diagnosed GD, antithyroid drugs for less than 3 months. Extracted PBMC RNA gave rise to the TCR library. General study points: TCR diversity was lower in persistent Graves' patients (versus newly diagnosed ones).

The same specimen was also included in a second study, on T cells in Graves' hyperthyroidism and ophthalmopathy. From that study: Ophthalmopathy and stable hyperthyroidism were separated by a 13 V-J model.

The sequence was obtained from a man aged 40-55 years with Graves disease. V and J are TRBV20-1 and TRBJ2-5, with D maybe TRBD1 (6 bases). The sequencing here drew on peripheral blood mononuclear cells (PBMCs), taken at new diagnosis, from a patient treated with antithyroid drugs. The CDR3 sequence: CSASPGVMGETQYL. CDR3 nucleotides: TGCAGTGCTAGCCCAGGGGTAATGGGAGAGACCCAGTACCTC.